What follows are 27 T cell receptor beta chains derived from one specimen sequenced in a study of neurological immune-mediated disorders. TCRdb ran MiXCR on the 5' RACE reads and lists one entry per CDR3 protein. The sample records around 38,000 distinct CDR3 sequences, around 15% being singletons. The sequenced sample consisted of CD4+ T cells from blood. The receptor set was obtained from a woman aged 55-69 years with HTLV-1-associated myelopathy (HAM/TSP).

This clonotype was seen many times. The chain is built from TRBV5-1 and TRBJ1-1; no definite D call. Germline V gene sequence: CDR1 SGHRS, CDR2 YFSETQ. Trimming cost V 5 bases and J 5 bases, with 16 bases left between them. The CDR3 totals 14 residues. CDR3 region: CASSHPIGQTEAFF. The CDR3 DNA follows: TGCGCCAGCAGTCACCCTATAGGGCAGACTGAAGCTTTCTTT.

This clonotype was counted ten times or more. The chain couples TRBV20-1 to TRBJ2-3, with 11 nucleotides matching TRBD2. The V and J ends lost 7 bases and 4 bases, in that order; junction bases with no gene match: 1. Germline CDR1 DFQATT, CDR2 SNEGSKA (reference sequence). CDR3 length: 12 residues. The CDR3 DNA sequence: TGCAGTGTAGCGGGGGGGCCAGATACGCAGTATTTT. Encoded protein: CSVAGGPDTQYF.

This clonotype has at least ten counts. V is TRBV13 and J is TRBJ2-3, with TRBD1 matching over 8 bases. V was clipped by 5 bases and J by 0 bases; unmatched bases: 13. CDR3 size: 18 residues. Germline V CDR1 and CDR2: PRHDT, FYEKMQ (reference sequence). The CDR3 region is CASSAPGGAYASTDTQYF. CDR3 nucleotide sequence: TGTGCCAGCAGCGCCCCAGGGGGCGCCTACGCTAGCACAGATACGCAGTATTTT.

This clonotype was detected many times. The rearrangement uses TRBV12-5 and TRBJ1-6, with a weak D call TRBD1 (5 bases). The V end was cut by 3 bases, the J end by 8 bases, with 8 bases between. Germline V gene data show CDR1 as LGHNT and CDR2 as FRNRAP. CDR3 size: 13 residues. CDR3 protein: CASGFWGDSPLHF. As DNA, the CDR3 is TGTGCTAGTGGTTTTTGGGGGGATTCACCCCTCCACTTT.

This clonotype showed up many times. J is TRBJ1-2 and V is TRBV7-9; no definite D call. Deletions cut 1 base from V and 3 bases from J, with 9 bases between. This CDR3 has 14 residues. Germline CDR1 reads SEHNR; CDR2 reads FQNEAQ (reference sequence). CDR3 in amino acids: CASSLGFGHYGYTF. CDR3 nucleotide sequence: TGTGCCAGCAGCTTAGGTTTTGGGCACTATGGCTACACCTTC.

In the case of this clonotype: The junction departs from the called germline gene at one end, perhaps through a read error. The genes are TRBV5-8 and TRBJ2-7; D remains unclear. The CDR3 loop spans 15 amino acids. Looked up from germline, CDR1 is SGHTS and CDR2 is YDEGEE. Here the CDR3 reads CANSLDSGLTYEQYF. As DNA, the CDR3 is TGTGCCAACAGCTTGGATAGTGGCCTAACCTACGAGCAGTACTTC.

This clonotype has ten or more counts. This chain joins TRBV6-6 and TRBJ1-2; the D is unclear. V was trimmed by 5 bases and J by 7 bases, leaving 14 bases between them. The CDR3 loop spans 13 amino acids. The V gene's germline CDR1 is MNHNY and CDR2 SVGAGI (reference sequence). In DNA, the CDR3 is TGTGCCAGCAGTACAACAGCTCCCGTTGGCTACACCTTC. Protein sequence: CASSTTAPVGYTF.

V is TRBV12-3 or TRBV12-4 and J is TRBJ2-2; possibly TRBD2 for D (6 bases). The CDR3 has 15 amino acids. Trimming took 6 bases from V and 4 from J, leaving 15 bases between them. CDR3 residues: CASRTTGSSTGELFF. The DNA of the CDR3 is TGTGCCAGCAGAACCACCGGGAGTTCCACCGGGGAGCTGTTTTTT.

About this clonotype itself: Mismatch with germline at one junction end may stem from a read error. The chain links TRBV20-1 to TRBJ2-4; 11 nucleotides agree with TRBD2. This CDR3 is built from 18 residues. Germline V gives CDR1 DFQATT, CDR2 SNEGSKA (reference sequence). The DNA of the CDR3 is TGCAGTGCTATACCCGGGACTAGCGGAGGGTTGGGCAAAAAAATTCAGTACTTC. It yields the protein CSAIPGTSGGLGKKIQYF.

This clonotype was counted at least ten times. The gene calls are TRBV20-1 and TRBJ2-2, with no clear D. V lost 4 bases and J 9 bases, leaving 9 bases between the germline ends. Germline values: CDR1 DFQATT, CDR2 SNEGSKA (reference sequence). This CDR3 is 11 amino acids long. The CDR3 DNA follows: TGCAGTGCTATTAGGTCCCGGGAGCTGTTTTTT. It codes for CSAIRSRELFF.

V usage is TRBV10-1 and J usage is TRBJ2-1; the D gene is possibly TRBD1 (5 bases). The CDR3 length is 13 residues. Germline loops: CDR1 WNHNN, CDR2 SYGVQD (reference sequence). Trimming removed 5 bases at V and 4 bases at J, with 9 bases between. The CDR3 is CASSLGPYNEQFF. DNA for the CDR3: TGCGCCAGCAGTCTGGGGCCTTACAATGAGCAGTTCTTC.

V is TRBV27 and J is TRBJ2-7; maybe TRBD2 (6 bases). Germline V gene sequence: CDR1 MNHEY, CDR2 SMNVEV (reference sequence). The V end lost 2 bases, the J end lost 6 bases, and 20 bases lay between the germline ends. The CDR3 is 16 residues long. CDR3 bases: TGTGCCAGCAGTTTAAGGAACCTCGGGGTGGGAGGCGAGCAGTACTTC. It translates to CASSLRNLGVGGEQYF.

This clonotype has a count of ten or more. This chain joins TRBV6-5 and TRBJ1-1, with 9 bases aligning to TRBD1. The CDR3 sequence is 13 residues long. V gave up 6 bases and J gave up 8 bases; unmatched junction bases: 7. Germline V CDR1 and CDR2: MNHEY, SVGAGI. CDR3 DNA: TGTGCCAGCAGACGACAGGGGGGATCCGAAGCTTTCTTT. Protein: CASRRQGGSEAFF.

J is TRBJ2-3 and V is TRBV20-1; 15 bases fit TRBD2. From germline, CDR1 is DFQATT and CDR2 SNEGSKA (reference sequence). This CDR3 comprises 18 residues. The J segment lost 5 bases and the V segment lost 0 bases, leaving 9 bases of the junction unmatched. The DNA of the CDR3 is TGCAGTGCTAGAGACCTTACCGGGACTAGCGGGGGGCTAGATACGCAGTATTTT. It codes for CSARDLTGTSGGLDTQYF.

Many counts were recorded for this clonotype. This sequence joins TRBV20-1 and TRBJ2-7; D is tentatively TRBD1 or TRBD2 (5 bases each). Germline V CDR1 and CDR2: DFQATT, SNEGSKA (reference sequence). Trimming took off 3 bases at V and 7 bases at J, with 19 bases between the two ends. This CDR3 contains 14 residues. The CDR3 protein is CSASPPGQRIEQYF. For the CDR3, the DNA is TGCAGTGCTAGCCCACCGGGGCAGAGAATAGAGCAGTACTTC.

This clonotype was seen at least ten times. The chain employs TRBV6-5 and TRBJ1-5; D might be TRBD1 (5 bases). Trimming took 6 bases from V and 0 from J, leaving 18 bases between them. This CDR3 contains 17 residues. The germline V gene encodes CDR1 MNHEY and CDR2 SVGAGI. CDR3 protein: CASRGGGGTFSNQPQHF. In DNA, the CDR3 is TGTGCCAGCAGGGGCGGTGGGGGGACCTTTAGCAATCAGCCCCAGCATTTT.

In DNA form, the CDR3 reads TGTGCCAGCAGTGACTGGGGAACAGGGGGGCCCACAGATACGCAGTATTTT. Translating gives CASSDWGTGGPTDTQYF. The genes are TRBV6-4 and TRBJ2-3; TRBD1 matches 8 bases. Germline CDR1 MRHNA, CDR2 SNTAGT. The V gene end was trimmed by 1 base and the J gene end by 2 bases; junction bases not matched to a gene: 8. The CDR3 contains 17 residues.

Ten or more counts support this clonotype. The chain has TRBV30 and TRBJ2-3; 10 nucleotides align to TRBD2. The CDR3 has 13 amino acids. Germline assignment: CDR1 GTSNPN and CDR2 SVGIG (reference sequence). V was pared by 6 bases and J by 4 bases, with 4 bases of the junction left unmatched. Here the CDR3 reads CACASGGADTQYF. CDR3 sequence (DNA): TGTGCCTGTGCGAGCGGGGGGGCAGATACGCAGTATTTT.

This clonotype was detected many times. J is TRBJ1-1 and V is TRBV4-1; D remains unclear. V dropped 4 bases and J dropped 0 bases, with 15 bases sitting between them. The V gene's germline CDR1 is MGHRA and CDR2 YSYEKL. The CDR3 spans 16 residues. CDR3 nucleotides: TGCGCCAGCAGCCTCAACCCGGGTCCAATGAACACTGAAGCTTTCTTT. This gives the protein CASSLNPGPMNTEAFF.

In this sample, this clonotype turned up many times. This chain joins TRBV9 and TRBJ2-1; TRBD2 agrees at 9 bases. Germline assignment: CDR1 SGDLS and CDR2 YYNGEE. With V trimmed by 3 bases and J by 5 bases, 9 bases remained unmatched. This CDR3 has 16 amino acids. The CDR3 sequence is CASSGGASGVNNEQFF. CDR3 nucleotide sequence: TGTGCCAGCAGCGGGGGGGCTAGCGGGGTAAACAATGAGCAGTTCTTC.

This clonotype has at least ten counts. The V and J genes are TRBV20-1 and TRBJ2-5, with no clear D. CDR3 length: 14 amino acids. CDR1 is DFQATT, CDR2 SNEGSKA, per germline (reference sequence). The germline V and J ends were trimmed by 0 bases and 2 bases, with 10 bases remaining between them. The CDR3: CSARDWAVQETQYF. As DNA, the CDR3 is TGCAGTGCTAGAGATTGGGCAGTTCAAGAGACCCAGTACTTC.

This clonotype was found many times. This chain joins TRBV27 and TRBJ1-2; 8 nucleotides line up with TRBD1. J gave up 5 bases and V 6 bases, and 8 bases lay outside the gene matches. The CDR3 length is 14 residues. The germline V gene encodes CDR1 MNHEY and CDR2 SMNVEV (reference sequence). CDR3 in amino acids: CASRDRDRRYGYTF. The CDR3 region has the DNA TGTGCCAGCAGAGACAGGGACAGGAGGTATGGCTACACCTTC.

This clonotype was counted ten times or more. This sequence joins TRBV5-1 and TRBJ2-3; tentatively, D is TRBD1 or TRBD2 (6 bases each). CDR3 length: 15 amino acids. Germline CDR1 and CDR2: SGHRS and YFSETQ. The V end was cut by 1 base, the J end by 0 bases, with 9 bases between. The CDR3: CASSLWGASTDTQYF. The CDR3 nucleotides are TGCGCCAGCAGCTTGTGGGGGGCTAGCACAGATACGCAGTATTTT.

This clonotype was seen many times. The chain uses TRBV5-1 and TRBJ2-1; D remains ambiguous. Trimming left V 0 bases short and J 7 bases short, with 17 bases between. Germline CDR1 and CDR2: SGHRS and YFSETQ. CDR3 size: 16 residues. CDR3 coding DNA: TGCGCCAGCAGCTTGGTGGGCCCGGTGCCAAGAAATGAGCAGTTCTTC. Translating it yields CASSLVGPVPRNEQFF.

In this sample, this clonotype turned up many times. V gene TRBV10-3 combines with J gene TRBJ1-2, with a weak D call TRBD1 (5 bases). The CDR3 sequence is 18 residues long. The ends were cut back, 2 bases at V and 3 bases at J, with 22 bases in the middle. Looked up from germline, CDR1 is ENHRY and CDR2 is SYGVKD. The CDR3 reads CAISEHVIPAGLDYGYTF. The CDR3 DNA reads TGTGCCATCAGTGAGCACGTTATCCCGGCGGGACTGGACTATGGCTACACCTTC.

This clonotype was seen many times. This sequence joins TRBV29-1 and TRBJ1-1; 7 bases align to TRBD1. The germline CDR1 and CDR2 sequences are SQVTM and ANQGSEA. CDR3 size: 13 residues. The V segment lost 7 bases and the J segment 5 bases; nucleotides outside the gene matches: 10. CDR3 in DNA: TGCAGCGGCGGACAGGCCCTGGGGACTGAAGCTTTCTTT. Protein product: CSGGQALGTEAFF.

The sample holds one count of this clonotype. The chain couples TRBV19 to TRBJ2-2; D uncertain. This CDR3 is built from 12 residues. Germline V gene data show CDR1 as LNHDA and CDR2 as SQIVND (reference sequence). V gave up 5 bases and J gave up 3 bases, with 4 bases separating them. CDR3 sequence reads: CASSLYTGELFF. DNA of the CDR3: TGTGCCAGTAGTCTCTACACCGGGGAGCTGTTTTTT.